This T cell receptor beta chain emerged from a study of shared clonotypes between healthy human individuals. With regard to this clone: Its antigen is not known.

The CDR3 loop spans 15 amino acids. The germline CDR1 and CDR2 sequences are SGHRS and YFSETQ. V lost 4 bases and J 0 bases, leaving 11 bases between the germline ends. Adults of Caucasian background living in Nashville, Tennessee made up all donors. Assay used: immunoSEQ multiplex PCR; TCRdb lists only in-frame clones, some missing. The data contain about 680,000 clones, approximately 73% of them singletons. Study outcomes and limitations: Few donors limited the genetic and exposure-history diversity represented. When compared with the clonotypes that were shared by all four sorted-subset donors, the non-shared clonotypes turned out to have lower generation probabilities. It was anticipated that sequencing depth would influence how many clonotypes donors shared.

The sample consisted of memory CD4+ T cells sorted from blood. Subset: CD45RA-negative fraction. This chain uses TRBV5-1 with TRBJ2-1; no clear D. This sequence originates from a woman in her twenties or thirties in good health. CDR3 amino acids: CASSPSSSSYNEQFF. CDR3 nucleotide sequence: TGCGCCAGCAGCCCATCTAGTAGCTCCTACAATGAGCAGTTCTTC.